Following are 21 T cell receptor beta chains from one sample sequenced in a study of T cells in Graves' hyperthyroidism and ophthalmopathy. Amplified TCR beta CDR3 regions derived from RNA transcripts. HTBI primers were used for first-round RT-PCR of the TCR CDR3. TCRdb passed the multiplex PCR reads through MiXCR, listing each CDR3 protein once. The table includes about 720,000 distinct CDR3 sequences, over 15% detected once. The sample consisted of blood. The receptors shown here come from a woman aged 50 to 65 with Graves' hyperthyroidism that later progressed to Graves' ophthalmopathy.

The CDR3 region is CASSLSPGFYGYTF. CDR3 DNA: TGTGCCAGCAGCTTATCCCCCGGGTTTTATGGCTACACCTTC. The J gene is TRBJ1-2, the V gene TRBV13, with D unresolved. CDR1 and CDR2 (germline): PRHDT, FYEKMQ (reference sequence). This CDR3 has 14 residues. Trimming took 2 bases from V and 5 from J, leaving 12 bases between them.

This clonotype was seen at least ten times. The chain links TRBV20-1 to TRBJ2-7, with D possibly TRBD1 on 6 matching bases. Germline-derived CDR1 and CDR2 are DFQATT and SNEGSKA (reference sequence). CDR3 size: 17 residues. The ends were cut back, 1 base at V and 4 bases at J, with 23 bases in the middle. CDR3 DNA sequence: TGCAGTGCTAGAGGTCAAGATTGGCAGGGGAGTCCTTACGAGCAGTACTTC. Translation: CSARGQDWQGSPYEQYF.

This clonotype was recorded many times. The CDR3 loop is CASSTDRGENQPQHF. The CDR3 nucleotides are TGTGCCAGCAGTACGGACAGGGGGGAGAATCAGCCCCAGCATTTT. The chain links TRBV6-1 to TRBJ1-5; 10 bases line up with TRBD1. The germline V gene encodes CDR1 MNHNS and CDR2 SASEGT. The CDR3 has 15 residues. The V segment lost 5 bases and the J segment 4 bases; nucleotides outside the gene matches: 5.

In its sample, this clonotype was seen many times. J is TRBJ1-1 and V is TRBV12-5, with D tentatively TRBD1 (6 bases). The CDR3 covers 12 residues. V was cut by 5 bases and J by 7 bases, with 11 bases left in between. Looked up from germline, CDR1 is LGHNT and CDR2 is FRNRAP. CDR3 in DNA: TGTGCTAGTGGTCCAGGACAGAGTGAAGCTTTCTTT. This translates into CASGPGQSEAFF.

The chain is built from TRBV12-3 or TRBV12-4 and TRBJ2-1, with D possibly being TRBD1 or TRBD2 (5 bases each). V gave up 3 bases and J gave up 8 bases, with 17 bases separating them. The CDR3 spans 15 residues. The CDR3 region has the DNA TGTGCCAGCAGTTTTTGGGGCTTCGGGATCGATGAGCAGTTCTTC. Encoded protein: CASSFWGFGIDEQFF.

The chain links TRBV3-1 to TRBJ1-4; D gene uncertain. This CDR3 is 14 amino acids long. CDR1 is LGHDT and CDR2 is YNNKEL in the germline V gene (reference sequence). Trimming took 4 bases from V and 3 from J, leaving 9 bases between them. The CDR3: CASSLRRSNEKLFF. CDR3 bases: TGTGCCAGCAGCCTCAGACGGTCTAATGAAAAACTGTTTTTT.

In this sample, this clonotype turned up many times. As DNA, the CDR3 is TGTGCCAGCAGTAAAGCAGGGGTCACCTACAATGAGCAGTTCTTC. Translating it yields CASSKAGVTYNEQFF. The chain uses TRBV11-3 and TRBJ2-1; TRBD1 might be the D (6 bases). CDR3 length: 15 residues. Trimming left V 6 bases short and J 2 bases short, with 14 bases between. Germline values: CDR1 SGHNT, CDR2 YENEEA.

This rearrangement joins TRBV7-2 to TRBJ2-1, with 10 bases lining up with TRBD1. The germline gives CDR1 SGHTA, CDR2 FQGNSA. This CDR3 is 13 amino acids long. The DNA for the CDR3 is TGTGCGGGGGGACAGGGGACCTACAATGAGCAGTTCTTC. It translates to CAGGQGTYNEQFF.

This clonotype has a handful of counts. Since a much larger clone is just one base distant, this may be a read error. The rearrangement joins TRBV5-1 to TRBJ1-2, with 9 bases lining up with TRBD1. J was trimmed by 8 bases and V by 4 bases; bases with no gene match: 9. Germline lookup yields CDR1 SGHRS and CDR2 YFSETQ. This CDR3 contains 14 residues. CDR3 protein: CASSTAGTGLGYTF. The CDR3 DNA sequence: TGCGCCAGCAGCACGGCCGGGACAGGGCTCGGCTACACCTTC.

This clonotype has a handful of counts. This sequence joins TRBV7-2 and TRBJ1-5; TRBD1 might be the D (6 bases). Germline CDR1 and CDR2: SGHTA and FQGNSA. V was pared by 3 bases and J by 5 bases, with 11 bases between. The CDR3 is 14 residues long. CDR3 in DNA: TGTGCCAGCAGCTTGGGACAATTCTATCAGCCCCAGCATTTT. It is translated as CASSLGQFYQPQHF.

The chain has TRBV27 and TRBJ2-1; perhaps TRBD1 as D (6 bases). Germline V CDR1 and CDR2: MNHEY, SMNVEV (reference sequence). Trimming shortened V by 2 bases and J by 4 bases, and 21 bases separated the two germline ends. This CDR3 has 18 amino acids. This CDR3 is CASSLPNLSGHLYNEQFF. The CDR3 DNA reads as TGTGCCAGCAGTTTACCAAACCTTTCGGGACACCTATACAATGAGCAGTTCTTC.

The V gene is TRBV30, the J gene TRBJ1-2; 7 bases line up with TRBD1. Germline V gives CDR1 GTSNPN, CDR2 SVGIG (reference sequence). Trimming took 3 bases from V and 2 from J; bases not matched to a gene: 18. The CDR3 runs 18 residues. CDR3 coding DNA: TGTGCCTGGAGCCGAACCCGACAGGGTTGGAGAGGGAACTATGGCTACACCTTC. Amino acids: CAWSRTRQGWRGNYGYTF.

This clonotype was detected many times. The chain recombines TRBV20-1 with TRBJ2-3, with D tentatively TRBD1 (6 bases). Trimming took off 6 bases at V and 3 bases at J, with 19 bases between the two ends. The CDR3 covers 15 residues. CDR1 is DFQATT and CDR2 is SNEGSKA in the germline V gene (reference sequence). CDR3 residues: CSANPNRVQTDTQYF. CDR3 DNA sequence: TGCAGTGCCAACCCCAACAGGGTGCAGACAGATACGCAGTATTTT.

CDR3 sequence reads: CASRHRVPGANVLTF. The CDR3 DNA reads as TGTGCCAGCAGACACAGGGTACCCGGGGCCAACGTCCTGACTTTC. J is TRBJ2-6 and V is TRBV12-3 or TRBV12-4; a weak D match, TRBD1 (6 bases). V was shortened by 6 bases and J by 4 bases, with 13 bases between the two germline ends. The CDR3 consists of 15 residues.

This clonotype was observed at least ten times. The J gene is TRBJ2-1, the V gene TRBV2; 9 nucleotides match TRBD1. V lost 10 bases, J lost 4 bases, and 5 bases stayed unmatched. The CDR3 has 13 residues. CDR1 and CDR2 (germline): SNHLY, FYNNEI. In nucleotides, the CDR3 is TGTGCCACCACCGGGACAGGGTACAATGAGCAGTTCTTC. This sequence encodes CATTGTGYNEQFF.

The genes are TRBV12-3 or TRBV12-4 and TRBJ1-5; possible D gene TRBD1, 5 bases. V gave up 3 bases and J gave up 11 bases, with 14 bases separating them. The CDR3 is made up of 13 amino acids. CDR3: CASSFNRLASQHF. The DNA of the CDR3 is TGTGCCAGCAGTTTCAACAGGCTCGCGTCCCAGCATTTT.

This clonotype has at least ten counts. The V call is TRBV9, the J call TRBJ1-1; 9 bases match TRBD1. The V gene's germline CDR1 is SGDLS and CDR2 YYNGEE. V was clipped by 3 bases and J by 4 bases; unmatched bases: 7. This CDR3 region has 15 residues. CDR3 region: CASSALETGGTEAFF. The CDR3 region has the DNA TGTGCCAGCAGCGCCCTCGAGACAGGGGGCACTGAAGCTTTCTTT.

The chain links TRBV20-1 to TRBJ1-1, with 7 bases that match TRBD1. The junction had 6 bases not matched to a gene; V was cut back by 0 bases and J by 5 bases. Germline V gene data show CDR1 as DFQATT and CDR2 as SNEGSKA (reference sequence). The CDR3 is made up of 14 amino acids. CDR3 in DNA: TGCAGTGCTAGAGATAAGGGGGCCGGGACTGAAGCTTTCTTT. Protein product: CSARDKGAGTEAFF.

This clonotype was seen more than once but under ten times. The V gene is TRBV7-3, the J gene TRBJ2-7; D remains unclear. V gave up 0 bases and J gave up 4 bases, with 7 bases separating them. The CDR3 covers 13 residues. The germline V gene has CDR1 SGHTA and CDR2 FQGTGA. The CDR3 DNA reads TGTGCCAGCAGCTTAACGTTCGGATACGAGCAGTACTTC. Amino acids: CASSLTFGYEQYF.

This clonotype came up many times. The V gene is TRBV30, the J gene TRBJ2-7; the D is unclear. The CDR3 is 13 residues long. Germline CDR1 GTSNPN, CDR2 SVGIG (reference sequence). V was trimmed by 2 bases and J by 2 bases, leaving 10 bases between them. CDR3 sequence (DNA): TGTGCCTGGAGTTATACACGGACCTACGAGCAGTACTTC. This encodes CAWSYTRTYEQYF. The full variable domain, completed using reference TRBV30 and TRBJ2-7, is SQTIHQWPATLVQPVGSPLSLECTVEGTSNPNLYWYRQAAGRGLQLLFYSVGIGQISSEVPQNLSASRPQDRQFILSSKKLLLSDSGFYLCAWSYTRTYEQYFGPGTRLTVT.

This clonotype has a single count. The chain is built from TRBV9 and TRBJ2-3; 10 bases agree with TRBD2. Looked up from germline, CDR1 is SGDLS and CDR2 is YYNGEE. V was clipped by 6 bases and J by 5 bases; unmatched bases: 12. The CDR3 is 16 amino acids. CDR3 coding DNA: TGTGCCAGCACCTCCAAGAGCGGGGGGGCCGGAGATACGCAGTATTTT. This encodes CASTSKSGGAGDTQYF.